This T cell receptor (beta chain) is drawn from a study of T cell responses to AZD1222 COVID-19 vaccine. General study points: Increases in Spike-specific TCR breadth and depth were seen after two AZD1222 doses. Possibly, clonal diversity was underestimated; donors were largely white British and included more females. The CD4 TCRs associated with vaccination extended across spike and predominated at 160-218 and 743-854.

TCRdb keeps only in-frame clones here, not all; method: immunoSEQ multiplex PCR. The sample holds 110,000 or so clones; about 89% are singletons and the top ten take approximately 7.9%. With respect to this clone: Its antigen is not identified.

J was trimmed by 4 bases and V by 2 bases; bases with no gene match: 16. Germline CDR1 and CDR2: SGHTA and FQGNSA. The CDR3 is 18 amino acids. The J gene is TRBJ1-2, the V gene TRBV7-2, with 7 bases matching TRBD1. Sequencing was performed on peripheral blood, taken on day 0 of AZD1222 vaccination. This TCR was recovered from an adult in good health. This CDR3 is CASSLLGMGDSQPYGYTF. The CDR3 region has the DNA TGTGCCAGCAGCTTATTGGGTATGGGGGACAGCCAACCCTATGGCTACACCTTC.